This T cell receptor (beta chain) was identified in a study of vaccination effects on CD4 cells after COVID-19. The wider study: For each well, 2 million to 2.5 million PBMC were cultured with about 9.4 IU/ml IL-2 and approximately 10 ug/ml peptides.

The culture ran for approximately 9 days before CD4+ T cells were isolated. Each participant received a vaccine that was either BNT162b2 or mRNA-1273, given as two doses. Half the medium was swapped for IL-2 medium on days 3 and 7. Between the trimmed V and J ends, which lost 9 bases and 1 base, there was a span of 18 bases. This CDR3 is 15 amino acids long. Germline V gene sequence: CDR1 WSHSY, CDR2 SAAADI. The table came from immunoSEQ multiplex PCR; TCRdb's copy has only in-frame clones and leaves some out. The repertoire consists of around 49,000 clones, with 72% occurring once and the leading ten covering roughly a tenth. Study conclusions and caveats: Only a few convalescent patients and no early post-infection timepoints featured in the study. In the late period after vaccination, infection- and vaccine-induced clones contracted markedly.

Turning to this clone: The antigen remains undetermined.

The chain joins TRBV10-2 to TRBJ1-1, with a possible D match to TRBD1 (5 bases). This specimen was CD4+ T cells from PBMCs cultured without peptide, taken after COVID-19 vaccination. This TCR was recovered from a human donor who received a COVID-19 vaccine. The CDR3 sequence: CASREWGRGNTEAFF. In DNA, the CDR3 is TGCGCCAGTCGAGAGTGGGGACGCGGGAACACTGAAGCTTTCTTT.